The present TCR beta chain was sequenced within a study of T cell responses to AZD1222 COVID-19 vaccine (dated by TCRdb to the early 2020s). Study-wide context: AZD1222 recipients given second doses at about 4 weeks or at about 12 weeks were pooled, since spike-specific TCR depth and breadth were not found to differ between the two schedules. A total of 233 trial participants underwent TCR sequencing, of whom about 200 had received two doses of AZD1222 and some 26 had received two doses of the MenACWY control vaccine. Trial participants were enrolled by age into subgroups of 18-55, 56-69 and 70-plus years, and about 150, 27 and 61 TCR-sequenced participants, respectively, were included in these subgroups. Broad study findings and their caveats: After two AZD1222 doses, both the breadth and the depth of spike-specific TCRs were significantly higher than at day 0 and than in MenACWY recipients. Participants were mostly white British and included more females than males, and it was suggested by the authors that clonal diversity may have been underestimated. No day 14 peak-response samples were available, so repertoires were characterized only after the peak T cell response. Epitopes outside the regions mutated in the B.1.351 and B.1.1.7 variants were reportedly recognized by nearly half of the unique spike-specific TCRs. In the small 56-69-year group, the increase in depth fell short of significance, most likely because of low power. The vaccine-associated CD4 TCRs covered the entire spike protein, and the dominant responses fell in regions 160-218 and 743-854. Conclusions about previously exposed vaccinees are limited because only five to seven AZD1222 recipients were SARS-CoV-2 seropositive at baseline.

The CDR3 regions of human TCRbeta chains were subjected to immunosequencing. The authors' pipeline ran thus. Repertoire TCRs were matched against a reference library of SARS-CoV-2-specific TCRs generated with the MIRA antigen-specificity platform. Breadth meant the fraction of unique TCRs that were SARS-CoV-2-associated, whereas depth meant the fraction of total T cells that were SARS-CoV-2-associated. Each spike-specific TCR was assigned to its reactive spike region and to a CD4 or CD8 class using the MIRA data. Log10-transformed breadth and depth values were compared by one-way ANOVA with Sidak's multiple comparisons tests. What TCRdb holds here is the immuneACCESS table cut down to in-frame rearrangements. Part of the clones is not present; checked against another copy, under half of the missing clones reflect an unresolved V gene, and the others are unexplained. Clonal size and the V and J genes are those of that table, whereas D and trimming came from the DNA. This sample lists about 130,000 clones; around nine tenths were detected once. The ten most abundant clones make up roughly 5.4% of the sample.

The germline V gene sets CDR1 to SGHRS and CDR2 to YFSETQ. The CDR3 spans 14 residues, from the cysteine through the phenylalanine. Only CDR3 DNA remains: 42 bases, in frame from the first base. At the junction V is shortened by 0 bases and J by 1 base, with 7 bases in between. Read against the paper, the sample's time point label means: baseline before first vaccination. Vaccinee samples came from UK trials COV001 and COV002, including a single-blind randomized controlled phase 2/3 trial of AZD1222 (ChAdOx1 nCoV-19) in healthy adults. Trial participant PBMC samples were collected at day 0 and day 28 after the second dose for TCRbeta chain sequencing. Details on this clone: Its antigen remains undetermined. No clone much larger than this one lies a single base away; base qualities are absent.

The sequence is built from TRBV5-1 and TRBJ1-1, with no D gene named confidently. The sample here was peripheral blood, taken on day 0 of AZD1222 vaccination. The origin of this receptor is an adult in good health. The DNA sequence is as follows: TGCGCCAGCAGCTTGGAACGGAGGAACACTGAAGCTTTCTTT. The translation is CASSLERRNTEAFF.